A selection of T cell receptor beta chains follows, all from one sample in a study of cytomegalovirus exposure and HLA in healthy donors. The protocol was immunoSEQ multiplex PCR, while the TCRdb copy is restricted to in-frame clones and leaves out a portion. The sample contains over 200,000 clones, about 89% of which appear only once. The sequenced material came from PBMCs. The receptors were gathered from a woman under 30 in good health and CMV-seronegative. Each CDR3 is given with its conserved first and last residue. A D gene is named only where the DNA matches it firmly. Only part of the rows carry a size: once, few, many, or a class if the clone is expanded.

few,TRBV28,TRBJ2-1,TRBD2,CASSLPRTRAYNEQFF,TGTGCCAGCAGTCTTCCAAGGACTAGAGCCTACAATGAGCAGTTCTTC
NA,TRBV5-1,TRBJ2-7,NA,CASSLDRAPLGQYF,TGCGCCAGCAGCTTGGACAGGGCGCCCCTAGGGCAGTACTTC
NA,TRBV6-5,TRBJ2-7,NA,CASGPGVSYEQYF,TGTGCCAGCGGGCCGGGGGTTTCCTACGAGCAGTACTTC
NA,TRBV19,TRBJ1-1,NA,CASSDPQVGHTEAFF,TGTGCCAGTAGTGATCCACAGGTGGGTCACACTGAAGCTTTCTTT
once,TRBV6-1,TRBJ2-7,TRBD1,CASSEAGQGPYEQYF,TGTGCCAGCAGTGAAGCGGGACAGGGGCCCTACGAGCAGTACTTC
NA,TRBV4-2,TRBJ2-6,NA,CASSPGEGGANVLTF,TGTGCCAGCAGTCCAGGGGAGGGTGGGGCCAACGTCCTGACTTTC
NA,TRBV4-1,TRBJ2-7,NA,CASSQVIGLQTGYEQYF,TGCGCCAGCAGCCAAGTCATAGGTCTCCAGACTGGGTACGAGCAGTACTTC
NA,TRBV4-3,TRBJ1-2,TRBD1,CASSHRTGDNYGYTF,TGCGCCAGCAGCCACCGGACAGGGGATAACTATGGCTACACCTTC
NA,TRBV4-2,TRBJ2-5,TRBD2,CASSQTGLAEETQYF,TGTGCCAGCAGCCAGACGGGACTAGCGGAAGAGACCCAGTACTTC
NA,TRBV28,TRBJ1-5,NA,CASSFSNQPQHF,TGTGCCAGCAGTTTCTCGAATCAGCCCCAGCATTTT
NA,TRBV6-1,TRBJ1-5,TRBD1,CAGGQGNQPQHF,TGTGCCGGCGGACAGGGAAATCAGCCCCAGCATTTT
NA,TRBV29-1,TRBJ2-5,NA,CSYNRAQETQYF,TGCAGCTATAACAGGGCCCAAGAGACCCAGTACTTC
NA,TRBV19,TRBJ1-5,NA,CASRAGTSKTQPQHF,TGTGCCAGTAGGGCTGGGACAAGTAAAACACAGCCCCAGCATTTT
NA,TRBV2,TRBJ2-1,TRBD1,CASSELDRGNNEQFF,TGTGCCAGCAGTGAATTGGACAGGGGTAACAATGAGCAGTTCTTC
NA,TRBV5-6,TRBJ1-2,NA,CASSQGVAYGYTF,TGTGCCAGCAGCCAGGGTGTTGCCTATGGCTACACCTTC
once,TRBV13,TRBJ2-7,NA,CASSTKGDTGTYEQYF,TGTGCCAGCAGCACAAAGGGGGACACCGGAACCTACGAGCAGTACTTC
NA,TRBV18,TRBJ1-5,NA,CASSPDSSNQPQHF,TGTGCCAGCTCACCAGACAGCAGCAATCAGCCCCAGCATTTT
once,TRBV5-1,TRBJ2-5,TRBD1,CASSYGQGGETQYF,TGCGCCAGCAGCTATGGACAGGGCGGAGAGACCCAGTACTTC
NA,TRBV9,TRBJ1-1,TRBD1,CASTKTDRSPEAFF,TGTGCCAGCACTAAAACGGACAGGTCCCCTGAAGCTTTCTTT
NA,TRBV2,TRBJ2-7,NA,CASTPRVLASYEQYF,TGTGCCAGCACCCCCCGTGTACTAGCTTCCTACGAGCAGTACTTC
NA,TRBV13,TRBJ1-4,TRBD1,CASSFTGTENEKLFF,TGTGCCAGCAGCTTCACCGGGACAGAGAATGAAAAACTGTTTTTT
NA,TRBV19,TRBJ2-5,NA,CASSTPERRETQYF,TGTGCCAGTAGTACCCCGGAGAGGCGAGAGACCCAGTACTTC
NA,TRBV29-1,TRBJ1-2,NA,CSVEEAGGVAGYTF,TGCAGCGTTGAAGAGGCAGGAGGGGTGGCCGGCTACACCTTC
NA,TRBV11-2,TRBJ2-1,TRBD2,CASSRISGRANEQFF,TGTGCCAGCAGCCGCATCAGCGGGAGGGCGAATGAGCAGTTCTTC
NA,TRBV7-2,TRBJ1-1,NA,CASSTRGGGQNTEAFF,TGTGCCAGCAGCACCCGAGGGGGGGGCCAAAACACTGAAGCTTTCTTT
NA,TRBV25-1,TRBJ1-2,NA,CASSVGGLSYGYTF,TGTGCCAGCAGTGTCGGCGGGCTAAGCTATGGCTACACCTTC
NA,TRBV9,TRBJ2-3,NA,CASSPYSDTQYF,TGTGCCAGCAGCCCATACTCGGATACGCAGTATTTT
NA,TRBV6-6,TRBJ2-3,NA,CASSYSGRGPDTQYF,TGTGCCAGCAGTTACTCGGGCAGGGGTCCAGATACGCAGTATTTT
NA,TRBV27,TRBJ1-5,NA,CASSFAGFPNQPQHF,TGTGCCAGCAGTTTCGCAGGCTTTCCCAATCAGCCCCAGCATTTT
NA,TRBV4-2,TRBJ2-1,NA,CASSQDLRDNEQFF,TGTGCCAGCAGCCAAGATTTGCGCGACAATGAGCAGTTCTTC
NA,TRBV5-8,TRBJ1-4,NA,CASGGQRLQEKLFF,TGTGCCAGCGGCGGCCAGAGGTTACAAGAAAAACTGTTTTTT
NA,TRBV9,TRBJ2-2,TRBD2,CASRYGLAESTGELFF,TGTGCCAGCAGGTATGGACTAGCGGAATCAACCGGGGAGCTGTTTTTT
NA,TRBV7-2,TRBJ1-1,NA,CASSLGGKSTEAFF,TGTGCCAGCAGCTTGGGAGGAAAGTCCACTGAAGCTTTCTTT
NA,TRBV29-1,TRBJ2-7,NA,CSALESYEQYF,TGCAGCGCGCTCGAGTCCTACGAGCAGTACTTC
NA,TRBV6-5,TRBJ1-1,NA,CASSYGGEATEAFF,TGTGCCAGCAGTTATGGGGGCGAAGCCACTGAAGCTTTCTTT
few,TRBV6-5,TRBJ1-1,TRBD1,CASSLSTRGGLGAFF,TGTGCCAGCAGTCTCTCAACGAGAGGGGGCCTTGGGGCTTTCTTT
NA,TRBV5-5,TRBJ1-5,NA,CASSLATQGIFSNQPQHF,TGTGCCAGCAGCTTGGCCACTCAGGGTATCTTTAGCAATCAGCCCCAGCATTTT
NA,TRBV30,TRBJ2-1,NA,CAWSARLPQIKQFF,TGTGCCTGGAGTGCCCGCTTGCCACAGATAAAGCAGTTCTTC
NA,TRBV7-9,TRBJ1-1,NA,CASSLGSGVDRGAFF,TGTGCCAGCAGTCTAGGGTCCGGGGTCGACCGCGGGGCTTTCTTT
NA,TRBV29-1,TRBJ2-3,TRBD1,CSVEGDRERLVDTQYF,TGCAGCGTTGAAGGCGACAGGGAAAGATTGGTGGATACGCAGTATTTT
NA,TRBV7-9,TRBJ2-7,TRBD2,CASRSLSGRVYEQYF,TGTGCCAGCAGATCGCTTAGCGGGCGGGTCTACGAGCAGTACTTC
NA,TRBV9,TRBJ1-1,NA,CASSIGGTTEAFF,TGTGCCAGCAGTATTGGAGGGACGACTGAAGCTTTCTTT
NA,TRBV5-6,TRBJ2-4,NA,CASSLRGGLGNIQYF,TGTGCCAGCAGCTTGAGAGGGGGATTGGGAAACATTCAGTACTTC
NA,TRBV6-5,TRBJ2-1,NA,CASSYSRVYNEQFF,TGTGCCAGCAGTTACTCTCGGGTTTACAATGAGCAGTTCTTC
NA,TRBV7-6,TRBJ2-7,NA,CASSPAGYEQYF,TGTGCCAGCAGCCCCGCCGGCTACGAGCAGTACTTC